Following are 2 T cell receptor beta chains from one sample sequenced in a study of blood T cells in healthy people across ages. A second PCR, run for about 6 to 11 cycles, used a sample-barcoded 5' primer plus a J-beta primer mix. TCRdb re-derived calls from the 5' RACE reads in MiXCR, one entry per CDR3 protein. Here the sample spans about 1.1 million distinct CDR3 sequences, around two fifths being singletons. Source material: blood. The receptors stem from a man aged 18 to 30 in good health.

In its sample, this clonotype was seen a few times. The CDR3 reads CASTPGTGGTEAFF. The DNA of the CDR3 is TGTGCCAGCACCCCGGGGACAGGGGGCACTGAAGCTTTCTTT. V and J are TRBV18 and TRBJ1-1, with 11 bases matching TRBD1. The junction had 6 bases not matched to a gene; V was cut back by 8 bases and J by 4 bases. The germline gives CDR1 KGHSH, CDR2 LQKENI. The CDR3 sequence is 14 residues long.

This chain links TRBV20-1 with TRBJ1-1; no definite D call. CDR1 is DFQATT, CDR2 SNEGSKA, per germline (reference sequence). This CDR3 spans 13 amino acids. V was cut by 5 bases and J by 1 base, with 11 bases left in between. CDR3 in amino acids: CSAPDLRNTEAFF. The DNA for the CDR3 is TGCAGTGCTCCGGACTTGCGGAACACTGAAGCTTTCTTT.